This paragraph covers one T cell receptor beta chain sequence. Its antigen is undetermined. The sampling schedule covered blood at baseline, cycle 4 day 1, and cycle 7 day 1. The sample originates from a study of OX40 agonist ivuxolimab in advanced cancers. Study-wide background: Three patients, one with hepatocellular carcinoma and two with cutaneous melanoma, responded partially.

This table comes from immunoSEQ multiplex PCR, and its TCRdb copy is limited to in-frame clones, with some not included. Of tens of thousands of clones listed, just under 90% are singletons. Study findings and constraints: The study did not work out the antigen specificity of the expanded peripheral T cells. The study found among the lowest clonal expansion in partial responders at 0.1-3.0 mg/kg.

Germline lookup yields CDR1 SGHTA and CDR2 FQGNSA. V was clipped by 1 base and J by 4 bases, with 5 bases between them. The CDR3 is 13 amino acids. The chain combines TRBV7-2 with TRBJ2-1, with D unresolved. The sequence was collected from an adult with an advanced solid tumor such as melanoma, head and neck, liver or kidney cancer. This specimen was CD4+ or CD8+ T cells sorted from blood, taken in a trial of the OX40 agonist ivuxolimab. CDR3 residues: CASSLDGYNEQFF. The CDR3 DNA reads TGTGCCAGCAGCTTAGACGGATACAATGAGCAGTTCTTC.